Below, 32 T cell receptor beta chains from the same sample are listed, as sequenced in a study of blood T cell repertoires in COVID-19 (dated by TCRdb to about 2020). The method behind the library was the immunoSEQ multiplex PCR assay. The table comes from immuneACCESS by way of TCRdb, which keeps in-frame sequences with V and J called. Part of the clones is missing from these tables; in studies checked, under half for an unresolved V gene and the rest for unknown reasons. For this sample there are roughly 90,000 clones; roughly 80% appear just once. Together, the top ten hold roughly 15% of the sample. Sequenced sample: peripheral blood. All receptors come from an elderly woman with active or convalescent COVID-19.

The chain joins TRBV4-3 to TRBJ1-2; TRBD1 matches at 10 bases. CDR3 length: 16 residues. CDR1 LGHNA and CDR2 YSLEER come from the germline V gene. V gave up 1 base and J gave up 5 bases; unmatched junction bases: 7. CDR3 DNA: TGCGCCAGCAGCCAAGGGACAGGGGGGTCTTCGTATGGCTACACCTTC. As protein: CASSQGTGGSSYGYTF.

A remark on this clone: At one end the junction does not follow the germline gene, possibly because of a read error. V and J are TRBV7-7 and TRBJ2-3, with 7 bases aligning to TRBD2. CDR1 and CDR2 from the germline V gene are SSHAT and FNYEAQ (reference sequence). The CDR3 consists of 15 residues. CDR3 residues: CASSPAGSATDTQYF. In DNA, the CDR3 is TGTGCTAGCAGCCCAGCGGGATCTGCGACAGATACGCAGTATTTT.

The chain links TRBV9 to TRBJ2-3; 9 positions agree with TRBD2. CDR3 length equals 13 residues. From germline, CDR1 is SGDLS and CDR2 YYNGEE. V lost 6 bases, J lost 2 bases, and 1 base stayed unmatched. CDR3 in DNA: TGTGCCAGCACTAGCGGGGACACAGATACGCAGTATTTT. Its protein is CASTSGDTDTQYF.

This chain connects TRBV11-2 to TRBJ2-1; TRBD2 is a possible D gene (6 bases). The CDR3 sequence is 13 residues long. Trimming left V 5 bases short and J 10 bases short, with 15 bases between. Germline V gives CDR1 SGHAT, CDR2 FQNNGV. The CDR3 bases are TGTGCCAGCAGCCCCGCCCGGGCGGGGGAGCAGTTCTTC. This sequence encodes CASSPARAGEQFF.

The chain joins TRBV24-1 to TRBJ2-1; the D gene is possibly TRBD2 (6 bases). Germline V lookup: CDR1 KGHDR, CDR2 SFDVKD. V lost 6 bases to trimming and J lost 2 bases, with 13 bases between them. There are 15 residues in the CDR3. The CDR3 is CATSPGSSAYNEQFF. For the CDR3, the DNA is TGTGCCACCAGTCCCGGGAGTAGCGCCTACAATGAGCAGTTCTTC.

In DNA form, the CDR3 reads TGTGCCAGCAGCTTGGGGACTAGCGGCAGCTCCTACAATGAGCAGTTCTTC. Its protein product is CASSLGTSGSSYNEQFF. The genes are TRBV5-4 and TRBJ2-1; TRBD2 matches 10 bases. The germline V gene encodes CDR1 SGHNT and CDR2 YYREEE (reference sequence). J was trimmed by 0 bases and V by 0 bases; bases with no gene match: 3. The CDR3 has 17 residues.

CDR3 in amino acids: CASRGGVSTDTQYF. CDR3 coding DNA: TGTGCCAGCCGGGGCGGGGTCAGCACAGATACGCAGTATTTT. This chain joins TRBV2 and TRBJ2-3, with D possibly TRBD2 on 6 matching bases. The CDR3 runs to 14 residues. V gave up 8 bases and J gave up 0 bases, with 12 bases separating them. Germline V gene lookup returns CDR1 SNHLY and CDR2 FYNNEI.

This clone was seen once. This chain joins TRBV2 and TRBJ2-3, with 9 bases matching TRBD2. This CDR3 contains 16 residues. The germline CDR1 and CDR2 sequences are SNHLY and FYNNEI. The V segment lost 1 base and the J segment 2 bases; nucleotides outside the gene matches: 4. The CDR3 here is CASSEETSGITDTQYF. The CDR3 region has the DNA TGTGCCAGCAGTGAAGAGACTAGCGGAATCACAGATACGCAGTATTTT. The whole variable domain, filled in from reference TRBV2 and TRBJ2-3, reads EPEVTQTPSHQVTQMGQEVILRCVPISNHLYFYWYRQILGQKVEFLVSFYNNEISEKSEIFDDQFSVERPDGSNFTLKIRSTKLEDSAMYFCASSEETSGITDTQYFGPGTRLTVL.

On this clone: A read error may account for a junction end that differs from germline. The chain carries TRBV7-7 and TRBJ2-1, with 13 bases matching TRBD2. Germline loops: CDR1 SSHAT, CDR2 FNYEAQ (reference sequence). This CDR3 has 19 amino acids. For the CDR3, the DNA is TGTGCTAGCAGCTTAGGAGGGACTAGCGGGGCTCCCACGTACAATGAGCAGTTCTTC. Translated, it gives CASSLGGTSGAPTYNEQFF.

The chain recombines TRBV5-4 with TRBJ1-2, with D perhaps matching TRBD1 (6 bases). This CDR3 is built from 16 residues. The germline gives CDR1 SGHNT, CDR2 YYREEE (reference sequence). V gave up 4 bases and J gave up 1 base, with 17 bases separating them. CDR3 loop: CASSKEGGVNNYGYTF. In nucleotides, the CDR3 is TGTGCCAGCAGCAAAGAGGGGGGGGTCAATAACTATGGCTACACCTTC.

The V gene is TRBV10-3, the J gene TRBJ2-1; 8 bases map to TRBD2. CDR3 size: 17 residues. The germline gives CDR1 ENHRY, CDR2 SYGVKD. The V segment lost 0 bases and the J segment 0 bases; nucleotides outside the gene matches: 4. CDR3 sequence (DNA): TGTGCCATCAGTGAGTCAAGCGGGGGTTACTCCTACAATGAGCAGTTCTTC. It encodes CAISESSGGYSYNEQFF.

The CDR3 sequence is CASSFVGQLNTEAFF. CDR3 DNA: TGTGCCAGCAGCTTCGTTGGACAGCTGAACACTGAAGCTTTCTTT. This chain links TRBV5-8 with TRBJ1-1; D is possibly TRBD1 (6 bases). The CDR3 consists of 15 residues. Germline CDR1 SGHTS, CDR2 YDEGEE. With 2 bases removed from V and 0 bases from J, the gap between germline ends came to 11 bases.

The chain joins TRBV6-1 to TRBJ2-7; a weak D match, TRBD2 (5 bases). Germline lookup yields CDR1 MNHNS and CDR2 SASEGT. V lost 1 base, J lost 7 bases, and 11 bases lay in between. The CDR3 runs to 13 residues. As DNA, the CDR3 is TGTGCCAGCAGTGAAGGTGAGGGCTCAGAGCAGTACTTC. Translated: CASSEGEGSEQYF.

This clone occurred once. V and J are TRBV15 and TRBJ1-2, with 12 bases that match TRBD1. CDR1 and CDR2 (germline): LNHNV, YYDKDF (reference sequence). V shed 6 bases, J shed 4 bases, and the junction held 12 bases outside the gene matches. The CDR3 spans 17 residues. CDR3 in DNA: TGTGCCACCAGGTCGACCGGGGACAGGGGGCATAGCTATGGCTACACCTTC. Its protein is CATRSTGDRGHSYGYTF.

CDR3 in DNA: TGTGCCAGCAGGCCAACAGGGGTTATGGGCTATGGCTACACCTTC. This codes for CASRPTGVMGYGYTF. The rearrangement links TRBV2 to TRBJ1-2; TRBD1 matches 7 bases. From germline, CDR1 is SNHLY and CDR2 FYNNEI. The trim removed 6 bases at V and 4 bases at J, leaving 11 bases unmatched. The CDR3 consists of 15 residues.

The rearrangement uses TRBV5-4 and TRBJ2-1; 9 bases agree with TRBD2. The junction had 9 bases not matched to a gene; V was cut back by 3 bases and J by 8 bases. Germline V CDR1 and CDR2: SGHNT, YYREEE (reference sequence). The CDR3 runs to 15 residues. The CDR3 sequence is CASSSPGLAIHEQFF. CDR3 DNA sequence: TGTGCCAGCAGCTCACCGGGACTAGCTATCCATGAGCAGTTCTTC.

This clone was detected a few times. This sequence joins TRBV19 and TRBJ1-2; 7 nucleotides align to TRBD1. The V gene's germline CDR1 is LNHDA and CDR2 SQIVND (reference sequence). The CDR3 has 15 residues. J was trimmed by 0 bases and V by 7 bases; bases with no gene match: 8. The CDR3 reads CASTLQGRSNYGYTF. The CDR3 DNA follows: TGTGCCAGTACCCTACAGGGGAGATCTAACTATGGCTACACCTTC.

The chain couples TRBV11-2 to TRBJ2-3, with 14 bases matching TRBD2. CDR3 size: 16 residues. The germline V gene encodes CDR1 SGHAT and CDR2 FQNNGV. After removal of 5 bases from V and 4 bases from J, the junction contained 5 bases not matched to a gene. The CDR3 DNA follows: TGTGCCAGCAGCAAGGGACTAGCGGGGGCCCCAGATACGCAGTATTTT. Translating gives CASSKGLAGAPDTQYF.

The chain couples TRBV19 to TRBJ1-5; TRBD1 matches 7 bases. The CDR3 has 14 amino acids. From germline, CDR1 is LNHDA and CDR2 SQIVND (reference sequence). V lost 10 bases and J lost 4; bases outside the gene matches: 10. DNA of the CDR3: TGTGCCACCAGGGGACAGCAGGCGAATCAGCCCCAGCATTTT. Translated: CATRGQQANQPQHF.

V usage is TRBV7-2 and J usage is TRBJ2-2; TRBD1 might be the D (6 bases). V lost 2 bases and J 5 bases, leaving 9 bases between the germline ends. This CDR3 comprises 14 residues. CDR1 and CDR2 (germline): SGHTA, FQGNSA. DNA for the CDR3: TGTGCCAGCAGCTTATCGAGGGGGACCGGGGAGCTGTTTTTT. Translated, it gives CASSLSRGTGELFF.

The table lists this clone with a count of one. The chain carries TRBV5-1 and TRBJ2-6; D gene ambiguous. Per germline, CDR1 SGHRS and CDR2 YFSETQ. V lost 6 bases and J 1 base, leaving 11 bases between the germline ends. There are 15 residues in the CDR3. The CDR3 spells CASIPGLSGANVLTF. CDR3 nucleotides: TGCGCCAGCATCCCAGGCCTTTCTGGGGCCAACGTCCTGACTTTC. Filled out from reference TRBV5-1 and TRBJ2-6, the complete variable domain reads KAGVTQTPRYLIKTRGQQVTLSCSPISGHRSVSWYQQTPGQGLQFLFEYFSETQRNKGNFPGRFSGRQFSNSRSEMNVSTLELGDSALYLCASIPGLSGANVLTFGAGSRLTVL.

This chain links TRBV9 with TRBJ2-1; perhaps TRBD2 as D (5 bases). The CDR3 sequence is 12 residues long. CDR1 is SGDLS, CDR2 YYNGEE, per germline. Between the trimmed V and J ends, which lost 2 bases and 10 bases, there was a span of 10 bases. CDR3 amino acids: CASSVGVGEQFF. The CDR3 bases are TGTGCCAGCAGCGTCGGGGTAGGGGAGCAGTTCTTC.

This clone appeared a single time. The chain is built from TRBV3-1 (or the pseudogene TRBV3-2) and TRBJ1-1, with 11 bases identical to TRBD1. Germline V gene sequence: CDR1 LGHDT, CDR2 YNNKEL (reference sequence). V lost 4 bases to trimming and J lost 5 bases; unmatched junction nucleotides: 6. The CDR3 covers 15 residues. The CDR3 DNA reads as TGTGCCAGCAGCCCCGGACAGGGGGCGCAGACTGAAGCTTTCTTT. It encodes CASSPGQGAQTEAFF.

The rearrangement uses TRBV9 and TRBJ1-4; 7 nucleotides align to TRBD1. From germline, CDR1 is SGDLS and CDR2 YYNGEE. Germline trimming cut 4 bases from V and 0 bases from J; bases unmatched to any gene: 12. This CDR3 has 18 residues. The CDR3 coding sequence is TGTGCCAGCAGCACCTCCGGGACAGCCTATGCAACTAATGAAAAACTGTTTTTT. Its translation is CASSTSGTAYATNEKLFF.

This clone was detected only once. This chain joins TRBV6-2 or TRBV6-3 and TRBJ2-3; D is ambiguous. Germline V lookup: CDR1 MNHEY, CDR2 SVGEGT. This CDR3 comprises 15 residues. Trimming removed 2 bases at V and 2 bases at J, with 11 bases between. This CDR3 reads CASSYMGSFTDTQYF. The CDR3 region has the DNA TGTGCCAGCAGTTACATGGGCAGTTTCACAGATACGCAGTATTTT.

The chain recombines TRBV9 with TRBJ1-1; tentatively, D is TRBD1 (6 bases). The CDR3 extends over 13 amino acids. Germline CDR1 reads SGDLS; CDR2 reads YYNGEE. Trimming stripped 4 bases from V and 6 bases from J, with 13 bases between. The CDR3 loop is CASSTRQEAEAFF. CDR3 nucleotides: TGTGCCAGCAGCACAAGACAGGAAGCTGAAGCTTTCTTT.

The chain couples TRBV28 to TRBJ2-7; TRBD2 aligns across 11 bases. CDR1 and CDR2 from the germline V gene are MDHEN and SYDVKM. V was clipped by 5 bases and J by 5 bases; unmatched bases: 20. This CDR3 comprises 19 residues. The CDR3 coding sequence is TGTGCCAGCAGTCCCCACACACTAGCGGGAGTACGGTTTGGTAACGAGCAGTACTTC. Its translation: CASSPHTLAGVRFGNEQYF.

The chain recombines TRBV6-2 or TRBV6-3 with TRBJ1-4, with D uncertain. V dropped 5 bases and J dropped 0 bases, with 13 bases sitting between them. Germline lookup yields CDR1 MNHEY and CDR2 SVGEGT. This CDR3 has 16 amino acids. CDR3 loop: CASSRSRGSTNEKLFF. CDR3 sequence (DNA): TGTGCCAGCAGTCGGTCCCGGGGATCAACTAATGAAAAACTGTTTTTT.

The CDR3 sequence: CASSSGQGRRTQYF. The CDR3 nucleotides are TGTGCCAGCAGTTCGGGACAGGGACGGAGAACGCAGTATTTT. The chain recombines TRBV6-2 or TRBV6-3 with TRBJ2-3; 9 nucleotides match TRBD1. This CDR3 contains 14 residues. Germline V gives CDR1 MNHEY, CDR2 SVGEGT. V was pared by 4 bases and J by 9 bases, with 8 bases of the junction left unmatched.

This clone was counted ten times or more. Here the CDR3 reads CASSLDIYEQYF. The DNA for the CDR3 is TGTGCCAGCAGCTTAGATATCTACGAGCAGTACTTC. This sequence joins TRBV7-9 and TRBJ2-7; no firm D call. CDR1 is SEHNR, CDR2 FQNEAQ, per germline (reference sequence). The V end was cut by 1 base, the J end by 3 bases, with 4 bases between. The CDR3 covers 12 residues.

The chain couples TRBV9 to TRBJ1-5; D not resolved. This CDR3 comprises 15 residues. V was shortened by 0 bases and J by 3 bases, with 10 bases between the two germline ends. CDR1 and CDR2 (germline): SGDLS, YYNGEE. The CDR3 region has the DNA TGTGCCAGCAGCGTAGGTTGGCAGGACAATCAGCCCCAGCATTTT. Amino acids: CASSVGWQDNQPQHF.

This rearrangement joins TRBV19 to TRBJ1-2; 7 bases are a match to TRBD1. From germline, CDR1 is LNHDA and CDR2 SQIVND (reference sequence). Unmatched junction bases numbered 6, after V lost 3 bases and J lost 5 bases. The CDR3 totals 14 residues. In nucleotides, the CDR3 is TGTGCCAGTAGTATGGCGGAACAGGGGTATGGCTACACCTTC. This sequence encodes CASSMAEQGYGYTF. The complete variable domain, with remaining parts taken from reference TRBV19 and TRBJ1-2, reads DGGITQSPKYLFRKEGQNVTLSCEQNLNHDAMYWYRQDPGQGLRLIYYSQIVNDFQKGDIAEGYSVSREKKESFPLTVTSAQKNPTAFYLCASSMAEQGYGYTFGSGTRLTVV.